This passage covers 9 T cell receptor beta chains from one sample sequenced in a study of beta chain features in type 1 diabetes. Investigators reverse transcribed all isolated RNA, so they sequenced expressed TCRB transcripts. Clones were read by immunoSEQ multiplex PCR, and TCRdb kept only the in-frame ones, dropping some. Here the sample spans around 400,000 clones, 10% to 15% being singletons. The sequenced sample was naive CD4+ T cells from blood. The receptors come from a man in his late teens or twenties in good health.

This clone was recorded a few times. The rearrangement uses TRBV6-5 and TRBJ2-7, with TRBD1 identical over 9 bases. The V segment lost 5 bases and the J segment 3 bases; nucleotides outside the gene matches: 8. Germline values: CDR1 MNHEY, CDR2 SVGAGI. This CDR3 comprises 15 residues. The DNA for the CDR3 is TGTGCCAGCAGTCCCTCCGGGACAGGGAACTACGAGCAGTACTTC. Protein sequence: CASSPSGTGNYEQYF.

The chain uses TRBV27 and TRBJ2-4; D may be TRBD2 (6 bases). The CDR3 is 15 amino acids. The V gene lost 3 bases and the J gene lost 6 bases, with 15 bases spanning the gap. Germline values: CDR1 MNHEY, CDR2 SMNVEV (reference sequence). CDR3 nucleotides: TGTGCCAGCAGTTTCGCGGGACCCCCGGGAAACATTCAGTACTTC. It codes for CASSFAGPPGNIQYF.

This chain links TRBV28 with TRBJ1-2; tentative D call: TRBD1 (5 bases). V was trimmed by 3 bases and J by 2 bases, leaving 13 bases between them. Germline CDR1 reads MDHEN; CDR2 reads SYDVKM. The CDR3 runs to 15 residues. As DNA, the CDR3 is TGTGCCAGCAGTTTGTCCGACAGCATAAACTATGGCTACACCTTC. This codes for CASSLSDSINYGYTF.

The V gene is TRBV5-1, the J gene TRBJ1-1, with 8 nucleotides matching TRBD1. Germline-derived CDR1 and CDR2 are SGHRS and YFSETQ. This CDR3 region has 15 residues. The J segment lost 1 base and the V segment lost 4 bases, leaving 6 bases of the junction unmatched. CDR3 nucleotides: TGCGCCAGCAGCCCATGGACAGGGCAGAACACTGAAGCTTTCTTT. Translated: CASSPWTGQNTEAFF.

V usage is TRBV30 and J usage is TRBJ2-7, with 7 bases fitting TRBD2. The germline V gene has CDR1 GTSNPN and CDR2 SVGIG (reference sequence). V shed 2 bases and J 4 bases; nucleotides not matched to a gene: 11. The CDR3 loop spans 15 amino acids. CDR3 sequence reads: CAWSPPGSGGYEQYF. Written as DNA, the CDR3 is TGTGCCTGGAGTCCCCCCGGGTCGGGGGGTTACGAGCAGTACTTC.

The chain links TRBV6-5 to TRBJ1-6, with 11 positions matching TRBD1. The junction had 4 bases not matched to a gene; V was cut back by 2 bases and J by 10 bases. The CDR3 has 15 amino acids. Germline V gene lookup returns CDR1 MNHEY and CDR2 SVGAGI. The chain's CDR3 is CASSYGQGAGSPLHF. The DNA for the CDR3 is TGTGCCAGCAGTTACGGACAGGGGGCTGGGTCACCCCTCCACTTT.

This clone was seen a few times. The chain joins TRBV30 to TRBJ1-4, with unresolved D. CDR1 and CDR2 from the germline V gene are GTSNPN and SVGIG (reference sequence). This CDR3 has 18 residues. Trimming left V 2 bases short and J 5 bases short, with 24 bases between. CDR3 sequence: CAWSSKLRTTELNEKLFF. The CDR3 DNA follows: TGTGCCTGGAGTAGCAAGTTGCGGACTACAGAGTTAAATGAAAAACTGTTTTTT.

This clone has just a few counts. The CDR3 bases are TGTGCCAGCAACCCTACAGGGGGAGACACCGGGGAGCTGTTTTTT. Residues: CASNPTGGDTGELFF. This sequence joins TRBV7-3 and TRBJ2-2; the match to TRBD1 covers 8 bases. The germline V gene encodes CDR1 SGHTA and CDR2 FQGTGA. CDR3 size: 15 residues. Unmatched junction bases numbered 7, after V lost 7 bases and J lost 3 bases.

This clone came up a few times. The V call is TRBV7-9, the J call TRBJ2-1; perhaps TRBD1 as D (5 bases). The germline V and J ends were trimmed by 3 bases and 4 bases, with 10 bases remaining between them. The CDR3 loop spans 14 amino acids. Germline V gene data show CDR1 as SEHNR and CDR2 as FQNEAQ (reference sequence). In DNA, the CDR3 is TGTGCCAGCAGCTTTCAACAGGTTTACAATGAGCAGTTCTTC. This sequence encodes CASSFQQVYNEQFF.